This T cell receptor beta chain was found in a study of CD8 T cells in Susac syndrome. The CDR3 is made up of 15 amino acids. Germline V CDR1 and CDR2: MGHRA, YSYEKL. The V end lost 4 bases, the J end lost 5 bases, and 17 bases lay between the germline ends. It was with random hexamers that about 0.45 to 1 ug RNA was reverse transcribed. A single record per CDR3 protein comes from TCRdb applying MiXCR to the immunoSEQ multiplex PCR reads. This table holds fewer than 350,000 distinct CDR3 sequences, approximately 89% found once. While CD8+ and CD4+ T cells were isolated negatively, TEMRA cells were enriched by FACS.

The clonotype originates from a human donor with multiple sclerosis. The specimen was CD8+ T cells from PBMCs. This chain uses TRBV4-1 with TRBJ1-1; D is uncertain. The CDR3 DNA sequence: TGCGCCAGCAGCCTAGCACCGGGCCTCGTGACTGAAGCTTTCTTT. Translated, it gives CASSLAPGLVTEAFF.